Listed here are 16 T cell receptor beta chains from one sample, sequenced in a study of T cell responses to AZD1222 COVID-19 vaccine. The protocol was immunoSEQ multiplex PCR, while the TCRdb copy is restricted to in-frame clones and leaves out a portion. The sample holds 90,000 to 130,000 clones; about 82% are singletons and the top ten take about 3%. The source was peripheral blood, collected on day 0 of AZD1222 vaccination. These receptor sequences come from an adult in good health.

The CDR3 DNA follows: TGTGCCAGCAGCTTGGCCTCGGGGGAAAAACTGTTTTTT. It specifies CASSLASGEKLFF. The chain carries TRBV5-5 and TRBJ1-4; D not certain. V shed 0 bases and J shed 8 bases, with 8 bases lying between them. The CDR3 runs to 13 residues. Germline V gene data show CDR1 as SGHKS and CDR2 as YYEKEE (reference sequence).

This chain joins TRBV19 and TRBJ2-7, with D possibly called TRBD1 or TRBD2 (5 bases each). The germline V gene has CDR1 LNHDA and CDR2 SQIVND (reference sequence). V gave up 3 bases and J gave up 0 bases, with 12 bases separating them. This CDR3 spans 15 amino acids. The CDR3 is CASSIAGTDSYEQYF. The CDR3 DNA is TGTGCCAGTAGTATCGCCGGGACGGACTCCTACGAGCAGTACTTC.

The chain recombines TRBV30 with TRBJ1-2; D is perhaps TRBD1 (5 bases). Germline V gives CDR1 GTSNPN, CDR2 SVGIG (reference sequence). CDR3 length equals 11 residues. CDR3 residues: CTGNGAYGYTF. The CDR3 region has the DNA TGTACGGGGAATGGGGCCTATGGCTACACCTTC.

This clone was counted between two and nine times. The J gene is TRBJ1-5, the V gene TRBV19, with unresolved D. Per the germline V gene, CDR1 is LNHDA and CDR2 is SQIVND (reference sequence). The CDR3 runs 13 residues. V lost 5 bases and J 1 base, leaving 6 bases between the germline ends. This CDR3 reads CASSGNSNQPQHF. In DNA, the CDR3 is TGTGCCAGTAGTGGAAACAGCAATCAGCCCCAGCATTTT.

The CDR3 sequence: CASSQVGRTYEQYF. The CDR3 DNA reads as TGCGCCAGCAGCCAAGTCGGCAGGACCTACGAGCAGTACTTC. V usage is TRBV4-1 and J usage is TRBJ2-7; D is uncertain. V gave up 1 base and J gave up 2 bases, with 9 bases separating them. Germline-derived CDR1 and CDR2 are MGHRA and YSYEKL. This CDR3 region has 14 residues.

The chain joins TRBV9 to TRBJ1-5, with D possibly TRBD1 on 6 matching bases. This CDR3 contains 16 residues. The V end was cut by 3 bases, the J end by 4 bases, with 17 bases between. Germline loops: CDR1 SGDLS, CDR2 YYNGEE. The CDR3 region is CASSATGSILNQPQHF. The CDR3 bases are TGTGCCAGCAGCGCGACAGGCAGTATACTAAATCAGCCCCAGCATTTT.

This clone has only one observation. V is TRBV3-1 (or the pseudogene TRBV3-2) and J is TRBJ2-1, with 8 bases matching TRBD2. The CDR3 length is 14 residues. The ends lost 3 bases at V and 9 bases at J; junction bases unmatched: 7. Germline-derived CDR1 and CDR2 are LGHDT and YNNKEL (reference sequence). This CDR3 is CASSHQRGSREQFF. In nucleotides, the CDR3 is TGTGCCAGCAGCCATCAGCGGGGGTCGCGTGAGCAGTTCTTC.

The rearrangement links TRBV4-1 to TRBJ1-1; unclear D gene. Trimming took 1 base from V and 4 from J, leaving 7 bases between them. The germline CDR1 and CDR2 sequences are MGHRA and YSYEKL. The CDR3 totals 13 residues. As DNA, the CDR3 is TGCGCCAGCAGCCAAGGTTCGGTCACTGAAGCTTTCTTT. As protein: CASSQGSVTEAFF.

This chain links TRBV5-1 with TRBJ1-1; 8 positions match TRBD1. The germline V gene encodes CDR1 SGHRS and CDR2 YFSETQ. The CDR3 is 14 amino acids. Losses at the gene ends were 4 bases for V and 2 bases for J; bases not matched to a gene: 4. In DNA, the CDR3 is TGCGCCAGCAGCCCGACAGGGGCTAACACTGAAGCTTTCTTT. Its protein product is CASSPTGANTEAFF. Combining the CDR3 with reference TRBV5-1 and TRBJ1-1 gives the whole variable domain KAGVTQTPRYLIKTRGQQVTLSCSPISGHRSVSWYQQTPGQGLQFLFEYFSETQRNKGNFPGRFSGRQFSNSRSEMNVSTLELGDSALYLCASSPTGANTEAFFGQGTRLTVV.

The chain recombines TRBV7-9 with TRBJ2-7; 9 bases match TRBD1. With 5 bases clipped from V and 7 bases from J, the junction kept 15 bases outside the gene matches. The CDR3 contains 16 residues. Germline CDR1 reads SEHNR; CDR2 reads FQNEAQ (reference sequence). Here the CDR3 DNA reads TGTGCCAGCAGCGTCGCCGGGACAGGGTCCTCCGGGGAGCAGTACTTC. Translating gives CASSVAGTGSSGEQYF.

DNA of the CDR3: TGTGCCAGCAGCGTAGCGATCAGCGGGGCTCTCTCCTACGAGCAGTACTTC. It codes for CASSVAISGALSYEQYF. This chain links TRBV9 with TRBJ2-7; TRBD2 matches 7 bases. V lost 0 bases, J lost 0 bases, and 9 bases stayed unmatched. Looked up from germline, CDR1 is SGDLS and CDR2 is YYNGEE. The CDR3 is 17 amino acids.

The J gene is TRBJ1-4, the V gene TRBV5-1; 8 bases match TRBD1. Germline V gives CDR1 SGHRS, CDR2 YFSETQ. V lost 0 bases to trimming and J lost 7 bases; unmatched junction nucleotides: 8. This CDR3 is built from 16 residues. The CDR3, as DNA: TGCGCCAGCAGCTTGGAGCTGACAGGGGTCGGTGAAAAACTGTTTTTT. Translated: CASSLELTGVGEKLFF.

V is TRBV2 and J is TRBJ2-3; perhaps TRBD1 as D (6 bases). V lost 4 bases to trimming and J lost 2 bases, with 19 bases between them. The CDR3 length is 17 residues. Germline loops: CDR1 SNHLY, CDR2 FYNNEI. As DNA, the CDR3 is TGTGCCAGCAGTGCCCAGGGGACCGCGTCCCCCACAGATACGCAGTATTTT. Its protein product is CASSAQGTASPTDTQYF.

The V gene is TRBV3-1 (or the pseudogene TRBV3-2), the J gene TRBJ1-2, with D hard to call. Trimming left V 5 bases short and J 0 bases short, with 7 bases between. The CDR3 consists of 13 residues. Germline V gene sequence: CDR1 LGHDT, CDR2 YNNKEL (reference sequence). CDR3 in amino acids: CASSSPTNYGYTF. CDR3 DNA sequence: TGTGCCAGCAGCTCTCCCACTAACTATGGCTACACCTTC.

The chain is built from TRBV4-3 and TRBJ2-1; D possibly corresponds to TRBD2 (6 bases). CDR3 size: 16 residues. Germline CDR1 LGHNA, CDR2 YSLEER. Deletions cut 0 bases from V and 4 bases from J, with 13 bases between. The CDR3 coding sequence is TGCGCCAGCAGCCAAGACGGGAGCGGTGGGTACAATGAGCAGTTCTTC. Amino acids: CASSQDGSGGYNEQFF.

The chain employs TRBV5-1 and TRBJ1-4; no firm D call. Germline V gives CDR1 SGHRS, CDR2 YFSETQ. The length of the CDR3 is 14 residues. The V end lost 5 bases, the J end lost 0 bases, and 8 bases lay between the germline ends. The CDR3 region has the DNA TGCGCCAGCAGACGGACCGCAACTAATGAAAAACTGTTTTTT. It codes for CASRRTATNEKLFF.